Listed below are T cell receptor beta chains from one sample, sequenced in a study of T cells after yellow fever vaccination. TCRdb re-derived calls from the 5' RACE reads in MiXCR, one entry per CDR3 protein. The table records more than 300,000 distinct CDR3 sequences, 3.5% to 5% of them present only once. The source was PBMCs, collected 15 days after the yellow fever booster vaccination. All receptors derive from a man aged 18 to 30 who received the YFV17D yellow fever vaccine. Each CDR3 is given with its conserved first and last residue. The D gene is left open where the match is weak. The size of a clone is reported for some rows only, either as once, few or many, or as a class for expanded clones.

clone size	D gene	V gene	CDR3 length	J gene	CDR3 protein	CDR3 DNA
many	NA	TRBV6-1	14	TRBJ1-2	CASSEAEGAYGYTF	TGTGCCAGCAGTGAAGCAGAAGGAGCCTATGGCTACACCTTC
few	NA	TRBV2	14	TRBJ2-1	CASGESGFGDEQFF	TGTGCCAGCGGCGAGAGCGGGTTCGGGGATGAGCAGTTCTTC
many	NA	TRBV6-5	15	TRBJ1-2	CASSYRQRANYGYTF	TGTGCCAGCAGTTACCGCCAGAGAGCTAACTATGGCTACACCTTC
few	TRBD1	TRBV7-9	21	TRBJ1-2	CASSPLFGGSDLTGVNYGYTF	TGTGCCAGCAGCCCCCTTTTTGGGGGGAGCGATTTAACAGGGGTGAACTATGGCTACACCTTC
NA	TRBD1	TRBV20-1	14	TRBJ1-4	CSARPGQGNEKLFF	TGCAGTGCTAGACCCGGACAGGGGAATGAAAAACTGTTTTTT
NA	NA	TRBV30	18	TRBJ2-1	CAWSYLQGADPPYNEQFF	TGTGCCTGGAGTTATTTGCAGGGCGCTGATCCTCCCTACAATGAGCAGTTCTTC
few	NA	TRBV5-1	15	TRBJ1-6	CASSLAGPGFSPLHF	TGCGCCAGCAGCTTAGCAGGCCCCGGATTTTCACCCCTCCACTTT
NA	NA	TRBV11-2	16	TRBJ1-4	CASSLGVWGFGEKLFF	TGTGCCAGCAGCTTAGGGGTTTGGGGTTTTGGTGAAAAACTGTTTTTT
NA	TRBD2	TRBV7-2	16	TRBJ2-5	CASSLAGTSGQETQYF	TGTGCCAGCAGCTTAGCCGGGACTAGCGGACAAGAGACCCAGTACTTC
many	NA	TRBV20-1	15	TRBJ1-2	CSATLFQVLSDGYTF	TGCAGTGCTACCCTCTTTCAAGTCCTAAGTGATGGCTACACCTTC
NA	NA	TRBV10-3	15	TRBJ2-5	CAISESWGDQETQYF	TGTGCCATCAGTGAGTCGTGGGGGGATCAAGAGACCCAGTACTTC
NA	NA	TRBV7-8	14	TRBJ2-3	CASRLRQGADTQYF	TGTGCCAGCAGGCTCCGGCAGGGCGCAGATACGCAGTATTTT
NA	NA	TRBV5-1	14	TRBJ2-7	CASSSPGREDEQYF	TGCGCCAGCAGCTCCCCGGGTAGGGAAGACGAGCAGTACTTC
many	NA	TRBV18	14	TRBJ2-4	CASSPIAGMNIQYF	TGTGCCAGCTCCCCTATCGCGGGTATGAACATTCAGTACTTC
many	NA	TRBV7-2	13	TRBJ1-1	CASSWGENTEAFF	TGTGCCAGCAGCTGGGGCGAGAACACTGAAGCTTTCTTT
NA	TRBD2	TRBV3-1	17	TRBJ2-3	CASSQDRLAGGRDTQYF	TGTGCCAGCAGCCAAGATAGACTAGCGGGGGGCCGGGATACGCAGTATTTT
many	NA	TRBV6-2/TRBV6-3	18	TRBJ2-5	CASSFRAGSSPYQETQYF	TGTGCCAGCAGTTTCAGGGCGGGTTCGTCCCCGTACCAAGAGACCCAGTACTTC
NA	NA	TRBV6-1	10	TRBJ1-2	CASAGRGYTF	TGTGCCAGCGCAGGAAGAGGCTACACCTTC
few	NA	TRBV15	13	TRBJ1-1	CATSSLGGTEAFF	TGTGCCACCAGCTCCTTAGGGGGAACTGAAGCTTTCTTT
many	TRBD1	TRBV7-2	16	TRBJ1-5	CASSFLPGTGVQPQHF	TGTGCCAGCAGTTTTCTACCTGGGACAGGGGTTCAGCCCCAGCATTTT
NA	NA	TRBV4-1	16	TRBJ1-3	CASSQDGFVEGNTIYF	TGCGCCAGCAGCCAAGATGGCTTCGTTGAGGGAAACACCATATATTTT
few	NA	TRBV5-4	18	TRBJ2-3	CASSLDQGQRLFTDTQYF	TGTGCCAGCAGCTTGGATCAGGGCCAGAGGTTATTCACAGATACGCAGTATTTT
many	NA	TRBV5-5	16	TRBJ1-6	CASSFVRGSYNSPLHF	TGTGCCAGCAGCTTCGTCAGAGGCTCCTATAATTCACCCCTCCACTTT
few	NA	TRBV6-5	15	TRBJ1-1	CASSYSQNLNTEAFF	TGTGCCAGCAGTTACTCCCAGAACTTGAACACTGAAGCTTTCTTT
many	TRBD1	TRBV7-2	13	TRBJ1-2	CASSSGQGRDYTF	TGTGCCAGCAGCTCCGGACAGGGCCGGGACTACACCTTC
many	TRBD2	TRBV12-3/TRBV12-4	14	TRBJ2-1	CASTSGETSNEQFF	TGTGCCAGCACCAGCGGGGAGACATCAAATGAGCAGTTCTTC
many	NA	TRBV15	15	TRBJ2-1	CATSRDHSGYNEQFF	TGTGCCACCAGCAGAGATCACAGTGGATACAATGAGCAGTTCTTC
many	TRBD1	TRBV5-5	16	TRBJ1-5	CASSRTTGYSNQPQHF	TGTGCCAGCAGCCGGACGACAGGGTATAGCAATCAGCCCCAGCATTTT
many	TRBD2	TRBV7-2	15	TRBJ2-3	CASSLNSGASDTQYF	TGTGCCAGCAGCCTTAATAGCGGGGCCTCAGATACGCAGTATTTT
few	NA	TRBV6-2/TRBV6-3	14	TRBJ2-5	CASQDRPLRETQYF	TGTGCCAGCCAAGACAGGCCACTACGGGAGACCCAGTACTTC
few	TRBD1	TRBV3-1	15	TRBJ1-5	CASSQMTGASWPQHF	TGTGCCAGCAGCCAGATGACAGGGGCCTCATGGCCCCAGCATTTT
few	NA	TRBV28	14	TRBJ1-2	CASRLQGEVYGYTF	TGTGCCAGCAGGCTACAGGGTGAGGTCTATGGCTACACCTTC
few	NA	TRBV4-1	15	TRBJ2-3	CASSHRQATSDTQYF	TGCGCCAGCAGCCACAGACAGGCTACCTCAGATACGCAGTATTTT
many	NA	TRBV27	15	TRBJ1-1	CASSLVAEQYTEAFF	TGTGCCAGCAGTTTAGTGGCGGAGCAGTACACTGAAGCTTTCTTT
few	TRBD2	TRBV5-1	16	TRBJ2-3	CASSFEIAGTTDTQYF	TGCGCCAGCAGCTTTGAGATAGCGGGGACCACAGATACGCAGTATTTT
many	TRBD2	TRBV11-2	17	TRBJ2-1	CASSQSRWRGGYNEQFF	TGTGCCAGCAGCCAAAGCAGATGGCGGGGGGGTTACAATGAGCAGTTCTTC
few	TRBD1	TRBV7-9	17	TRBJ2-2	CASSLGGTGPNTGELFF	TGTGCCAGCAGCTTAGGAGGGACAGGCCCCAACACCGGGGAGCTGTTTTTT
many	NA	TRBV6-6	16	TRBJ2-3	CASIGGSGLLSDTQYF	TGTGCCAGCATTGGAGGGTCGGGCCTTCTGTCGGATACGCAGTATTTT
many	TRBD1	TRBV12-3/TRBV12-4	15	TRBJ1-5	CASSLEGQGGQPQHF	TGTGCCAGCAGTTTAGAGGGACAGGGAGGTCAGCCCCAGCATTTT
many	TRBD2	TRBV6-4	15	TRBJ2-1	CASSGNSGVHNEQFF	TGTGCCAGCAGTGGGAATAGCGGGGTACACAATGAGCAGTTCTTC
many	NA	TRBV27	13	TRBJ2-3	CASSLSWADTQYF	TGTGCCAGCAGTTTGTCTTGGGCAGATACGCAGTATTTT
many	NA	TRBV4-3	16	TRBJ2-3	CASSQGSGWATDTQYF	TGCGCCAGCAGCCAAGGCTCCGGGTGGGCGACAGATACGCAGTATTTT
NA	TRBD1	TRBV24-1	17	TRBJ1-5	CATSVGGRGLSNQPQHF	TGTGCCACCAGTGTGGGCGGCAGGGGGCTTAGCAATCAGCCCCAGCATTTT
many	TRBD1	TRBV10-3	17	TRBJ1-5	CAISDIGGQGADQPQHF	TGTGCCATCAGTGATATCGGTGGACAGGGGGCTGATCAGCCCCAGCATTTT
few	NA	TRBV5-1	14	TRBJ2-5	CASTEGGDRETQYF	TGCGCCAGTACGGAAGGGGGGGATCGCGAGACCCAGTACTTC
many	NA	TRBV7-2	14	TRBJ1-5	CASSLALLNQPQHF	TGTGCCAGCAGCTTAGCTCTACTAAACCAGCCCCAGCATTTT
NA	NA	TRBV20-1	13	TRBJ2-5	CSARVSRAETQYF	TGCAGTGCTAGGGTCAGCCGTGCCGAGACCCAGTACTTC
many	NA	TRBV7-8	13	TRBJ2-1	CASSLSTYNEQFF	TGTGCCAGCAGCTTATCCACTTACAATGAGCAGTTCTTC
few	TRBD1	TRBV7-2	13	TRBJ1-2	CASSPRGDRGYTF	TGTGCCAGCAGCCCCAGGGGGGATAGGGGCTACACCTTC
NA	NA	TRBV14	11	TRBJ2-5	CASSQAKTQYF	TGTGCCAGCAGTCAAGCTAAGACCCAGTACTTC
NA	TRBD2	TRBV12-3/TRBV12-4	18	TRBJ2-3	CASTWTSGGTQGADTQYF	TGTGCCAGCACCTGGACTAGCGGGGGAACTCAAGGCGCAGATACGCAGTATTTT
many	NA	TRBV29-1	11	TRBJ1-1	CSVDRSTEAFF	TGCAGCGTTGATCGCAGCACTGAAGCTTTCTTT
NA	NA	TRBV6-2/TRBV6-3	12	TRBJ2-1	CASSYIANEQFF	TGTGCCAGCAGTTACATAGCCAATGAGCAGTTCTTC
NA	TRBD2	TRBV19	15	TRBJ2-5	CASSIASSGVETQYF	TGTGCCAGTAGTATAGCGAGTAGCGGGGTAGAGACCCAGTACTTC
NA	NA	TRBV4-1	14	TRBJ1-2	CASSQTRGGYGYTF	TGCGCCAGCAGCCAGACCCGAGGCGGCTATGGCTACACCTTC
many	NA	TRBV5-5	13	TRBJ2-1	CASSFLGGGEQFF	TGTGCCAGCAGCTTCTTGGGCGGAGGTGAGCAGTTCTTC
many	NA	TRBV29-1	11	TRBJ1-1	CSGSTGTEAFF	TGCAGCGGATCCACCGGCACTGAAGCTTTCTTT